These 8 T cell receptor beta chains share one sample of origin, sequenced in a study of control samples from healthy donors and cancer patients. The protocol was immunoSEQ multiplex PCR, while the TCRdb copy is restricted to in-frame clones and leaves out a portion. The sample carries approximately 170,000 clones, about 86% recorded once. The sequencing sample was made of blood. The receptors were gathered from a woman aged 25-40 years in good health.

This chain uses TRBV10-3 with TRBJ2-5, with 9 nucleotides matching TRBD1. The CDR3 is made up of 13 amino acids. The trim removed 6 bases at V and 4 bases at J, leaving 3 bases unmatched. Germline V lookup: CDR1 ENHRY, CDR2 SYGVKD. The CDR3 sequence is CAIRPGQGETQYF. The CDR3 DNA reads as TGTGCCATCAGGCCGGGACAGGGAGAGACCCAGTACTTC.

This chain joins TRBV7-9 and TRBJ1-2; 9 nucleotides line up with TRBD1. CDR3 length: 14 residues. The germline CDR1 and CDR2 sequences are SEHNR and FQNEAQ (reference sequence). Trimming cost V 5 bases and J 7 bases; bases outside gene matches: 8. CDR3 bases: TGTGCCAGCAGCCGGTCGGACAGGGGACGTGGCTACACCTTC. It codes for CASSRSDRGRGYTF.

The chain joins TRBV9 to TRBJ1-3, with D possibly being TRBD1 (5 bases). Germline V gene sequence: CDR1 SGDLS, CDR2 YYNGEE. The CDR3 spans 15 residues. The germline V and J ends were trimmed by 0 bases and 0 bases, with 7 bases remaining between them. For the CDR3, the DNA is TGTGCCAGCAGCGTAGGGGGGGTCTCTGGAAACACCATATATTTT. It encodes CASSVGGVSGNTIYF.

This rearrangement joins TRBV5-5 to TRBJ2-5; 7 bases align to TRBD2. J lost 2 bases, V lost 4 bases, and 8 bases had no gene match. Per germline, CDR1 SGHKS and CDR2 YYEKEE (reference sequence). The CDR3 is 15 residues long. CDR3: CASSTPGGLQETQYF. CDR3 DNA sequence: TGTGCCAGCAGCACCCCGGGAGGCTTACAAGAGACCCAGTACTTC.

The chain uses TRBV30 and TRBJ2-6, with TRBD1 matching 7 bases. Trimming at V came to 5 bases and at J to 0 bases, leaving 4 bases not matched to a gene. Germline V CDR1 and CDR2: GTSNPN, SVGIG (reference sequence). CDR3 length: 15 residues. CDR3 region: CAWPQGPSGANVLTF. As DNA, the CDR3 is TGTGCCTGGCCACAGGGGCCCTCTGGGGCCAACGTCCTGACTTTC.

This clone has only one observation. The chain recombines TRBV14 with TRBJ1-6; D call uncertain. CDR1 and CDR2 (germline): SGHDN, FVKESK. This CDR3 is built from 10 residues. With 8 bases removed from V and 14 bases from J, the gap between germline ends came to 10 bases. CDR3 bases: TGTGCCAGCGCTGGGTTCACCCTCCACTTT. This codes for CASAGFTLHF.

The chain links TRBV14 to TRBJ2-2; 9 bases are a match to TRBD1. Germline lookup yields CDR1 SGHDN and CDR2 FVKESK. The CDR3 runs 14 residues. The J segment lost 6 bases and the V segment lost 2 bases, leaving 1 base of the junction unmatched. The CDR3 protein is CASSQRTGAGELFF. The CDR3, as DNA: TGTGCCAGCAGCCAAAGGACAGGGGCCGGGGAGCTGTTTTTT.

The table lists this clone with a count of one. The rearrangement uses TRBV3-1 (or the pseudogene TRBV3-2) and TRBJ1-5; D not resolved. Trimming pared 0 bases from V and 6 bases from J, leaving 6 bases between. CDR3 size: 13 residues. The germline gives CDR1 LGHDT, CDR2 YNNKEL (reference sequence). CDR3 sequence (DNA): TGTGCCAGCAGCCAAGATCTCGGTCAGCCCCAGCATTTT. Translating it yields CASSQDLGQPQHF.